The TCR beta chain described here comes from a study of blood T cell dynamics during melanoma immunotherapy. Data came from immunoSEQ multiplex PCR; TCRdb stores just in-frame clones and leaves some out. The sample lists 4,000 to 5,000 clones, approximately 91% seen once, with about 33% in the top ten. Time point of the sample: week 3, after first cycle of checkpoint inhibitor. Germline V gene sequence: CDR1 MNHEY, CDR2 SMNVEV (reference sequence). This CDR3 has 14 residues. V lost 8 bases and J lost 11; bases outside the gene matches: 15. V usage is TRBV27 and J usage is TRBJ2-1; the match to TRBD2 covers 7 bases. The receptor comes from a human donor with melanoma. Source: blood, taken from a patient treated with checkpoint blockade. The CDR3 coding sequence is TGTGCCAGCGGCGGGAGACTTATATCGGGGCAGCAGTTCTTC. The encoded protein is CASGGRLISGQQFF.